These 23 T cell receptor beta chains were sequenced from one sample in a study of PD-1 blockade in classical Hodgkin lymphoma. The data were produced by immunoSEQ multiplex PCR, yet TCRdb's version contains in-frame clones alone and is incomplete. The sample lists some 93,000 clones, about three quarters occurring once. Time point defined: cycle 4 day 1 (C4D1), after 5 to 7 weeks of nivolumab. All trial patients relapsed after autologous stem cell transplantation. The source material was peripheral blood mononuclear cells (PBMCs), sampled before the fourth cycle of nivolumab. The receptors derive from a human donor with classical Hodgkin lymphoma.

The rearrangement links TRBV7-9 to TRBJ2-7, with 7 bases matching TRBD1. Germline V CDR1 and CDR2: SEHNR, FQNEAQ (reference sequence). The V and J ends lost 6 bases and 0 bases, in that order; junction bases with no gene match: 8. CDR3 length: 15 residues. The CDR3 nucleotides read TGTGCCAGCAGTTCCGGGACAGTGCTCTCCTACGAGCAGTACTTC. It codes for CASSSGTVLSYEQYF.

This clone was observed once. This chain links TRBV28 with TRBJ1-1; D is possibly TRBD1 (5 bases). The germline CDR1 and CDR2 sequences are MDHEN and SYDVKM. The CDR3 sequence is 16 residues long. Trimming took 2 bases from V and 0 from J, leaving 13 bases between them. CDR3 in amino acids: CASSLLRGGLNTEAFF. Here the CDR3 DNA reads TGTGCCAGCAGTTTACTCCGGGGGGGACTGAACACTGAAGCTTTCTTT. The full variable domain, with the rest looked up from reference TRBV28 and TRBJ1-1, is DVKVTQSSRYLVKRTGEKVFLECVQDMDHENMFWYRQDPGLGLRLIYFSYDVKMKEKGDIPEGYSVSREKKERFSLILESASTNQTSMYLCASSLLRGGLNTEAFFGQGTRLTVV.

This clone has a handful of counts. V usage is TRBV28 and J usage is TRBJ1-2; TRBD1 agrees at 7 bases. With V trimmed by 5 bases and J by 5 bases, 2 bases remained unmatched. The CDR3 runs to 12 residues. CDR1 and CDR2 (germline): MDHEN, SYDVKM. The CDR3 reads CASSRGPYGYTF. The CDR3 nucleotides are TGTGCCAGCAGTAGGGGGCCATATGGCTACACCTTC.

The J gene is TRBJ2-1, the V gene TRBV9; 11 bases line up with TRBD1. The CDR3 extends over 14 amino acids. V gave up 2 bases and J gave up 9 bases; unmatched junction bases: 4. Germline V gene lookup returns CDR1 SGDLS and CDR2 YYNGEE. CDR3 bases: TGTGCCAGCAGCGTTGGACAGGGGGCGGGTGAGCAGTTCTTC. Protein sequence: CASSVGQGAGEQFF. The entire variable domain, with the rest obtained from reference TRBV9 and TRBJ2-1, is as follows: DSGVTQTPKHLITATGQRVTLRCSPRSGDLSVYWYQQSLDQGLQFLIQYYNGEERAKGNILERFSAQQFPDLHSELNLSSLELGDSALYFCASSVGQGAGEQFFGPGTRLTVL.

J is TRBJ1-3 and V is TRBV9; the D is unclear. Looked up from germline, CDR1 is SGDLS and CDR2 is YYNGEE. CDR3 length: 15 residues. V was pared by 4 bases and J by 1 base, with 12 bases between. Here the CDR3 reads CASSSRRGSGNTIYF. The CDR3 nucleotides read TGTGCCAGCAGCTCCCGCCGGGGATCTGGAAACACCATATATTTT.

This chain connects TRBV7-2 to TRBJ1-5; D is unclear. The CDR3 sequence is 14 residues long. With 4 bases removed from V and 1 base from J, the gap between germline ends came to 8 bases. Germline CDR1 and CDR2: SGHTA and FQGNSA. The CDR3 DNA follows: TGTGCCAGCAGCTCCCAAGGAAGCAATCAGCCCCAGCATTTT. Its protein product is CASSSQGSNQPQHF.

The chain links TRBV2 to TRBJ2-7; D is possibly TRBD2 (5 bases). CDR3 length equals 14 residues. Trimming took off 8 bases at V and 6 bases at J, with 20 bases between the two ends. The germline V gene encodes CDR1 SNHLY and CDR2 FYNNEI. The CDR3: CASLRTLLTGEQYF. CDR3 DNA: TGTGCCAGCTTGAGGACTCTCCTTACCGGCGAGCAGTACTTC.

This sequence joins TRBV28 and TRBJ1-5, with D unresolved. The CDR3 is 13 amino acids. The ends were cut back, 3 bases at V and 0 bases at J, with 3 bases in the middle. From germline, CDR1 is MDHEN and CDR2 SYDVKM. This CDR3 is CASSLGSNQPQHF. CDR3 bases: TGTGCCAGCAGTTTGGGTAGCAATCAGCCCCAGCATTTT.

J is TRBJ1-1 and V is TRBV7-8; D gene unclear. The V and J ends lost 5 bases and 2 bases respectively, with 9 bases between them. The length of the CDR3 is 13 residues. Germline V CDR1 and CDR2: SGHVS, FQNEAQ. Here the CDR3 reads CASSITRNTEAFF. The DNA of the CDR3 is TGTGCCAGCAGCATAACCAGAAACACTGAAGCTTTCTTT.

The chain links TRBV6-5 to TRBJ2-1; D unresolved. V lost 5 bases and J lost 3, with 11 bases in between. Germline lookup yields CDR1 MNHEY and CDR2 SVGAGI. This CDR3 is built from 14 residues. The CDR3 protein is CASSPRAGYNEQFF. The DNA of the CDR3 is TGTGCCAGCAGTCCCCGCGCTGGCTACAATGAGCAGTTCTTC.

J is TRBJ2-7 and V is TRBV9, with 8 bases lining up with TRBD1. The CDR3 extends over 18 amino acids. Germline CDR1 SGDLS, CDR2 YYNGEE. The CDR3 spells CAAAPIPHLGDRIYEQYF. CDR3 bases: TGTGCAGCAGCCCCAATCCCTCATCTTGGGGACAGGATCTACGAGCAGTACTTC.

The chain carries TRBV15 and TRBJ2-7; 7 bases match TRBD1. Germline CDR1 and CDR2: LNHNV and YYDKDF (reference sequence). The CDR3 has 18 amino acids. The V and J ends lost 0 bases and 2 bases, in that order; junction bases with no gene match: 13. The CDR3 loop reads CATSREGTGVNSPYEQYF. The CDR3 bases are TGTGCCACCAGCAGAGAGGGTACAGGGGTGAACTCCCCCTACGAGCAGTACTTC.

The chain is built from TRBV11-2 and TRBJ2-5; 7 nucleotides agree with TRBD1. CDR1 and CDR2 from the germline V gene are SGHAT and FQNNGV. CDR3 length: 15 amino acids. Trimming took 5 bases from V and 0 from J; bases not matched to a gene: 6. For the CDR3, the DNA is TGTGCCAGCAGCCCCAGGACAGGACACCAAGAGACCCAGTACTTC. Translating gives CASSPRTGHQETQYF. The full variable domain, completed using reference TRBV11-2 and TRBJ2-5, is EAGVAQSPRYKIIEKRQSVAFWCNPISGHATLYWYQQILGQGPKLLIQFQNNGVVDDSQLPKDRFSAERLKGVDSTLKIQPAKLEDSAVYLCASSPRTGHQETQYFGPGTRLLVL.

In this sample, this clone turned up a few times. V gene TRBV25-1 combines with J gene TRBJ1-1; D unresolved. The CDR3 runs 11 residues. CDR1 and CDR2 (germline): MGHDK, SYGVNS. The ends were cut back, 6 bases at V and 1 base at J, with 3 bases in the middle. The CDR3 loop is CASSKNTEAFF. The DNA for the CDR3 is TGTGCCAGCAGCAAGAACACTGAAGCTTTCTTT.

CDR3 in DNA: TGCGCCAGCAACCTACAGGGGATCCACTATGGCTACACCTTC. Protein product: CASNLQGIHYGYTF. V is TRBV5-1 and J is TRBJ1-2; 7 bases line up with TRBD1. The CDR3 sequence is 14 residues long. CDR1 and CDR2 (germline): SGHRS, YFSETQ. V lost 6 bases, J lost 3 bases, and 8 bases stayed unmatched. The entire variable domain, with the rest obtained from reference TRBV5-1 and TRBJ1-2, is as follows: KAGVTQTPRYLIKTRGQQVTLSCSPISGHRSVSWYQQTPGQGLQFLFEYFSETQRNKGNFPGRFSGRQFSNSRSEMNVSTLELGDSALYLCASNLQGIHYGYTFGSGTRLTVV.

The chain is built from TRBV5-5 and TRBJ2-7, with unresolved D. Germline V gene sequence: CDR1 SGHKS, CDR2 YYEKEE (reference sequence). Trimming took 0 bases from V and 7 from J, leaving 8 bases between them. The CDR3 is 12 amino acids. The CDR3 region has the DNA TGTGCCAGCAGCTTGGAGCGACAAGAGCAGTACTTC. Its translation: CASSLERQEQYF.

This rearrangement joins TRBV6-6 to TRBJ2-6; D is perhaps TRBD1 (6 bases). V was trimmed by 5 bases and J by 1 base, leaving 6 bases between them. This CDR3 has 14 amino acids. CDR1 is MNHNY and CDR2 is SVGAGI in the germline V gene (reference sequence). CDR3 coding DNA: TGTGCCAGCAGTAGGGGGTCTGGGGCCAACGTCCTGACTTTC. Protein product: CASSRGSGANVLTF.

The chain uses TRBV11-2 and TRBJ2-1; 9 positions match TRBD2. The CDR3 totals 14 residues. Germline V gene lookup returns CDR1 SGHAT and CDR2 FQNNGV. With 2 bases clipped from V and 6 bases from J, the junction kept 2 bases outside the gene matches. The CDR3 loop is CASSLRGRANEQFF. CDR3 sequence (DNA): TGTGCCAGCAGCTTACGCGGGAGGGCCAATGAGCAGTTCTTC.

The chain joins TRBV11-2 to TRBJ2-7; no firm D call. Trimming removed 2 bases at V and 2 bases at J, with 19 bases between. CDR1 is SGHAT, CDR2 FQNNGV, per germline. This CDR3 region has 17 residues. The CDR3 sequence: CASSLYMSPQVPYEQYF. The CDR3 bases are TGTGCCAGCAGCTTATATATGTCGCCTCAGGTTCCCTACGAGCAGTACTTC.

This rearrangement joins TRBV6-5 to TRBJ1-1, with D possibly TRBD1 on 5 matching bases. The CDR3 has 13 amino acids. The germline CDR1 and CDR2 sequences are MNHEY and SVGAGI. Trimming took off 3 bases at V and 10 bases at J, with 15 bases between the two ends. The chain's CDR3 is CASSYGGGVVAFF. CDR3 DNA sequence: TGTGCCAGCAGTTATGGCGGGGGGGTCGTAGCTTTCTTT.

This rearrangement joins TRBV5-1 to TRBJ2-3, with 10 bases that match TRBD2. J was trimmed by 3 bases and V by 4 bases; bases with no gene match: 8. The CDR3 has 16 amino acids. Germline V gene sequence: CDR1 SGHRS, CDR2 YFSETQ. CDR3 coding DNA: TGCGCCAGCAGCCCTGTAGCGGGGGGTCGAACAGATACGCAGTATTTT. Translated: CASSPVAGGRTDTQYF.

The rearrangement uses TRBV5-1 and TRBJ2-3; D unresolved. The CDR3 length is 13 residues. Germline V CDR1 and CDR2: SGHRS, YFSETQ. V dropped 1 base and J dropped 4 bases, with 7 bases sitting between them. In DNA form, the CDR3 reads TGCGCCAGCAGCTTGCCAGCCGCAGATACGCAGTATTTT. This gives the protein CASSLPAADTQYF.

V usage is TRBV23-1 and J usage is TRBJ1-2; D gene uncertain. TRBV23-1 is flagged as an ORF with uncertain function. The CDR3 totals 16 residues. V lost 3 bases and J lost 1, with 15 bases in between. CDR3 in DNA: TGCGCCAGCAGTCAGGCGGAGAGGGATCGTAACTATGGCTACACCTTC. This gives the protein CASSQAERDRNYGYTF.